This T cell receptor beta chain was documented in a study of blood T cell repertoires in COVID-19. Background on the study: Both acute and convalescent COVID-19 samples were obtained from the United States, Italy and Spain.

The CDR3 loop spans 15 amino acids. Per the germline V gene, CDR1 is SGHRS and CDR2 is YFSETQ. Trimming took 0 bases from V and 6 from J, leaving 13 bases between them. In the authors' methods: It was from reference gene primer amplification that nucleated cell counts were estimated. Measured with immunoSEQ multiplex PCR; TCRdb has only the in-frame clones, and not every one. Clonal size and the V and J genes are those of that table, whereas D and trimming came from the DNA. The sample shows tens of thousands of clones, roughly 90% of them seen only once. Sequencing was performed on peripheral blood. This TCR was recovered from a woman over 75 with acute or convalescent COVID-19. The V call is TRBV5-1, the J call TRBJ2-1; possibly TRBD2 for D (5 bases). The CDR3 DNA reads as TGCGCCAGCAGCTTGGATCTAGCCGCGGGCAATGAGCAGTTCTTC. Its translation: CASSLDLAAGNEQFF.